The T cell receptor beta chain under discussion was sequenced for a study of cytomegalovirus exposure and HLA in healthy donors. For the study at large: Inside one of the first data releases sat around 85 million unique TCRs taken from HLA-typed donors. General observations from the study: Accurate HLA-A and HLA-B prediction from TCR beta sequences was reported for most subjects. Across donors, presence/absence analyses took sequencing depth to be roughly uniform. Researchers had no immune exposure information except CMV serostatus available.

CDR1 is MNHNY, CDR2 SVGAGI, per germline (reference sequence). Germline trimming cut 8 bases from V and 5 bases from J; bases unmatched to any gene: 5. The CDR3 totals 12 residues. As to this clone: What it recognizes is unknown.

It was with 60 Vbeta and 13 Jbeta primers that the PCR ran. Libraries were prepared by immunoSEQ multiplex PCR; TCRdb keeps only in-frame clonotypes and omits some of them. Found here are about 110,000 clones, 65% to 85% of them singletons; the top ten hold 2% to 3%. The chain is built from TRBV6-6 and TRBJ2-5; 7 bases agree with TRBD2. Sequencing was carried out using PBMCs. The receptor comes from a man in his late teens or twenties in good health and CMV-seronegative. The CDR3 bases are TGTGCCAGCGTGGGAGGGAGTGAGACCCAGTACTTC. Protein sequence: CASVGGSETQYF.